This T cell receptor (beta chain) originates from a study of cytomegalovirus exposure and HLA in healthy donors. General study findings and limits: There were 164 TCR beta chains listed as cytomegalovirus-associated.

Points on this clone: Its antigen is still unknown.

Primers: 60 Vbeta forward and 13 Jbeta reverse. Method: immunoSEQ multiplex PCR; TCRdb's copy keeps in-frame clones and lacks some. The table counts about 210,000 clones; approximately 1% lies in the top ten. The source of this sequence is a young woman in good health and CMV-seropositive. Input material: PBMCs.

The CDR3 loop reads CSAPGKGHYNEQFF. DNA of the CDR3: TGCAGCGCCCCAGGGAAGGGGCACTACAATGAGCAGTTCTTC. V gene TRBV29-1 combines with J gene TRBJ2-1, with D perhaps matching TRBD1 (5 bases). CDR3 length equals 14 residues. Germline assignment: CDR1 SQVTM and CDR2 ANQGSEA. The germline V and J ends were trimmed by 7 bases and 3 bases, with 16 bases remaining between them.